This TCR beta chain was sequenced in a study of identical twins. Study-level points and caveats: In cord blood, abundant beta clonotypes had fewer insertions; memory showed no trend.

Template switching, a step in the protocol, added a universal primer site, and cDNA carried unique molecular identifiers. TCRdb re-called the 5' RACE reads with MiXCR, one entry per CDR3 protein. The sample contains around 370,000 distinct CDR3 sequences, roughly 9% of which appear only once. Turning to this clonotype: The antigen is unknown.

Healthy Caucasian individuals made up all the donors. This clonotype originated in a woman aged 45-59 years in good health. The sequencing input was naive T cells sorted from blood.

The CDR3 reads CASQTPGELFF. DNA for the CDR3: TGTGCCAGCCAAACCCCGGGGGAGCTGTTTTTT. This chain joins TRBV6-2 or TRBV6-3 and TRBJ2-2, with D uncertain. Germline assignment: CDR1 MNHEY and CDR2 SVGEGT. V lost 8 bases to trimming and J lost 8 bases, with 9 bases between them. The CDR3 totals 11 residues.